The T cell receptor (beta chain) described here comes from a study of T cell repertoires in cytomegalovirus infection. Study as a whole: A matching HLA type, together with CMV infection, was signaled by public TCR beta signatures.

This CDR3 has 13 residues. Between the trimmed V and J ends, which lost 6 bases and 2 bases, there was a span of 10 bases. TCRdb independently ran MiXCR on the reads; one entry per CDR3 protein. Of 700,000 to 850,000 distinct CDR3 sequences in the sample, about 33% were seen once. Study-wide results and caveats: What dominated the ex vivo response were HLA-C-restricted CMV-specific TCR beta clonotypes.

Ten or more counts support this clonotype. Its antigen is currently unknown. Sample: cultured CD8+ T cells from PBMCs, taken from culture after CMV antigen stimulation. The sequence derives from a human donor in good health (CMV status not recorded). Some clones in this sample may be carry-over from other donors' samples. The V call is TRBV12-3 or TRBV12-4, the J call TRBJ1-2; D gene uncertain. In DNA, the CDR3 is TGTGCCAGCAGCCTTTCTAACAACTATGGCTACACCTTC. Protein sequence: CASSLSNNYGYTF.